The present TCR beta chain was sequenced within a study of cytomegalovirus exposure and HLA in healthy donors. The CDR3 consists of 19 residues. Germline CDR1 and CDR2: SGHTA and FQGNSA. The germline V and J ends were trimmed by 0 bases and 6 bases, with 21 bases remaining between them. It was with 60 Vbeta and 13 Jbeta primers that the PCR ran. Profiled with immunoSEQ multiplex PCR; TCRdb holds only in-frame clones, not every one. The sample includes 90,000 to 110,000 clones, about four fifths of them seen just once. About this clone itself: Antigen specificity is unknown.

General study findings and limits: A reported reduction in N-insertions relative to the roughly 710-donor mean was seen in an Asian-associated ancestry cluster in a later analysis. A later analysis showed that HLA-associated TCR beta chains had undergone more clonal expansion than equally common others. The study carried out a later analysis of TCR beta sequences. It associated some 18,000 of them with specific HLA alleles at a false discovery rate of 0.05. Three chains linked to CMV were shown in vitro to be specific for CMV antigens.

The genes are TRBV7-2 and TRBJ1-6; D is unclear. What was sequenced was PBMCs. This clonotype originated in a man aged 25-45 years in good health and CMV-seronegative. CDR3 sequence (DNA): TGTGCCAGCAGCTTAGCGCGGGTATTGACACATCCTTTTAATTCACCCCTCCACTTT. Protein product: CASSLARVLTHPFNSPLHF.